This paragraph reports one T cell receptor (beta chain). Its cognate antigen is unknown. These data originate in a study of identical twins. The study, taken as a whole, reports: In monozygotic twins, models underestimated the sharing of out-of-frame TCR alpha. With abundant cord blood beta clonotypes, insertions were fewer; memory repertoires showed no such pattern.

TCRdb processed the 5' RACE reads anew with MiXCR; each CDR3 protein has one entry. This sample has roughly 1.6 million distinct CDR3 sequences, with less than 35% found just once. All donors were healthy Caucasians. Germline V gene sequence: CDR1 MNHNY, CDR2 SVGAGI (reference sequence). This CDR3 has 15 amino acids. Trimming removed 7 bases at V and 6 bases at J, with 16 bases between. The sample was cord blood. This TCR was recovered from a newborn girl in good health. J is TRBJ1-6 and V is TRBV6-6, with TRBD1 as a possible D gene (5 bases). The CDR3 region is CASKGAGLVNSPLHF. CDR3 bases: TGTGCCAGCAAAGGGGCAGGGTTGGTTAATTCACCCCTCCACTTT.